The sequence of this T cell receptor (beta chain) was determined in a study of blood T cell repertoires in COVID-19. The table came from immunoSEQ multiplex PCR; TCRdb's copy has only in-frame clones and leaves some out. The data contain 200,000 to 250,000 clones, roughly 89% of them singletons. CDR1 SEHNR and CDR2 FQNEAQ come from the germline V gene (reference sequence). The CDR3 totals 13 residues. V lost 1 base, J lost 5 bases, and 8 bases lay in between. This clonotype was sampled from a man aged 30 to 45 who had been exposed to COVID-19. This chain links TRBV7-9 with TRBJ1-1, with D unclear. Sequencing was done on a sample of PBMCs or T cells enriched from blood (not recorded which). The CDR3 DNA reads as TGTGCCAGCAGCTTAGGGGCAGGAACTGAAGCTTTCTTT. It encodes CASSLGAGTEAFF.